This is a list of T cell receptor beta chains from one sample in a study of T-cell memory formation after mild COVID-19. TCRdb recomputed calls from the 5' RACE reads with MiXCR, one row per CDR3 protein. The repertoire holds hundreds of thousands of distinct CDR3 sequences, with around a quarter as singletons. The sequenced sample consisted of PBMCs or a T cell subset sorted from them (not recorded which). Receptors were obtained from an adult woman who had mild COVID-19 (a few samples of this study predate the infection). Cell type and time point are not known. Each CDR3 is given with its conserved first and last residue. A D gene is named only where the DNA matches it firmly. For some rows the clone size is stated as once, few or many, or as a class when expanded; others skip it.

TRBV5-1,-,-,TRBJ2-3,TGCGCCAGCAGCTTGGCCGTGGTCAGCACAGATACGCAGTATTTT,CASSLAVVSTDTQYF
TRBV29-1,TRBD2,few,TRBJ2-1,TGCAGCGTTGGGGGACTAGCGGGAGGTTGGAATGAGCAGTTCTTC,CSVGGLAGGWNEQFF
TRBV12-3/TRBV12-4,TRBD1,-,TRBJ1-5,TGTGCCAGCAGTTCCCCCGGGACAGGGAGTGCTCAGCCCCAGCATTTT,CASSSPGTGSAQPQHF
TRBV19,-,-,TRBJ1-5,TGTGCCAGTAGTATCCCCAATCAGCCCCAGCATTTT,CASSIPNQPQHF
TRBV2,-,-,TRBJ2-7,TGTGCCAGCAGGCTCAGGGGAACGGACTACGAGCAGTACTTC,CASRLRGTDYEQYF
TRBV5-1,-,few,TRBJ2-3,TGCGCCAGCAGCTTGGATGGCGTTACCGCAGATACGCAGTATTTT,CASSLDGVTADTQYF
TRBV3-1,-,-,TRBJ2-7,TGTGCCAGCAGCCACCCAGAGCCCAGGAGCGGCGAGCAGTACTTC,CASSHPEPRSGEQYF
TRBV10-3,-,few,TRBJ1-2,TGTGCCATCAGTGAGTCAGTGACAGGATCCTATGGCTACACCTTC,CAISESVTGSYGYTF
TRBV2,TRBD2,once,TRBJ2-7,TGTGCCAGCAGTGATCCCTTGGGGGGGTACGAGCAGTACTTC,CASSDPLGGYEQYF
TRBV7-2,-,-,TRBJ2-7,TGTGCCAGCAGCTTAGTAGGATCCGAGGGAGCGCAGTACTTC,CASSLVGSEGAQYF
TRBV4-1,TRBD1,few,TRBJ2-7,TGCGCCAGCAGCCTATTGGCCGGGACAGGGGAATCTTACGAGCAGTACTTC,CASSLLAGTGESYEQYF
TRBV7-9,-,few,TRBJ2-3,TGTGCCAGCAGCTTTACTGGAGATACGCAGTATTTT,CASSFTGDTQYF
TRBV7-2,-,many,TRBJ2-5,TGTGCCAGCAGCCCGGGGACGGAGACCCAGTACTTC,CASSPGTETQYF
TRBV27,-,-,TRBJ2-7,TGTGCCAGCAGTTTAGAGACACCGCCCTACGAGCAGTACTTC,CASSLETPPYEQYF
TRBV13,-,-,TRBJ1-2,TGTGCCAGCAGCACACGCAAGGCCCTAAACTATGGCTACACCTTC,CASSTRKALNYGYTF
TRBV5-6,-,-,TRBJ2-5,TGTGCCAGCAGCTTGGACCAGGGTGGCCAAGAGACCCAGTACTTC,CASSLDQGGQETQYF
TRBV15,-,many,TRBJ2-3,TGTGCCACCAGCAGAGATCAAGATACGCAGTATTTT,CATSRDQDTQYF
TRBV11-2,-,few,TRBJ1-3,TGTGCCAGCAGGGGTTTGGGGAACACCATATATTTT,CASRGLGNTIYF
TRBV6-2/TRBV6-3,-,-,TRBJ2-7,TGTGCCAGCCAAGACCCGACAGCCTACTACGAGCAGTACTTC,CASQDPTAYYEQYF
TRBV30,-,-,TRBJ2-7,TGTGCCTGGAGTGGATACGAGCAGTACTTC,CAWSGYEQYF
TRBV7-9,TRBD2,-,TRBJ2-5,TGTGCCAGCAGCTTACTCTCGGTTAGCGGGAGATTGAATTTTGAGACCCAGTACTTC,CASSLLSVSGRLNFETQYF
TRBV18,-,-,TRBJ2-7,TGTGCCAGCTCACCGGAAGCAGCGACAGGAAAATACGAGCAGTACTTC,CASSPEAATGKYEQYF
TRBV12-3/TRBV12-4,TRBD1,few,TRBJ2-5,TGTGCCAGCAGTCCCACAGGGGTTTGGGAGACCCAGTACTTC,CASSPTGVWETQYF
TRBV5-1,-,-,TRBJ1-1,TGCGCCAGCAGCTTGGACCGGGGGACCTCGAACACTGAAGCTTTCTTT,CASSLDRGTSNTEAFF
TRBV9,-,-,TRBJ2-2,TGTGCCAGCAGCGTAGGGGACTTGAACGCCGGGGAGCTGTTTTTT,CASSVGDLNAGELFF
TRBV6-2/TRBV6-3,TRBD1,-,TRBJ1-5,TGTGCCAGCGGGACAGGATACAGCAATCAGCCCCAGCATTTT,CASGTGYSNQPQHF
TRBV29-1,-,-,TRBJ1-1,TGCAGCGTTGATGGAGCTGAAGCTTTCTTT,CSVDGAEAFF
TRBV12-3/TRBV12-4,TRBD2,few,TRBJ2-1,TGTGCCAGCAGTTTCGGGACTAGCGGATACAATGAGCAGTTCTTC,CASSFGTSGYNEQFF
TRBV20-1,-,-,TRBJ1-2,TGCAGTGCTAGCCAAACGGGCGAAGACTATGGCTACACCTTC,CSASQTGEDYGYTF
TRBV12-3/TRBV12-4,-,few,TRBJ2-4,TGTGCCAGCAACCTCGGAGGGGCCACTTTAGCCAAAAACATTCAGTACTTC,CASNLGGATLAKNIQYF
TRBV29-1,-,-,TRBJ1-1,TGCAGCGTTTTCCCGCCCCTACAGCTGAACACTGAAGCTTTCTTT,CSVFPPLQLNTEAFF
TRBV5-1,TRBD2,many,TRBJ2-1,TGCGCCAGCAGCACCGGACTAGTAGGGAATGAGCAGTTCTTC,CASSTGLVGNEQFF
TRBV6-1,TRBD1,-,TRBJ2-7,TGTGCCATATCTAGGACAGGGCCTCCCTCCTACGAGCAGTACTTC,CAISRTGPPSYEQYF
TRBV25-1,TRBD1,-,TRBJ1-1,TGTGCCAGCAGCCCTAAGACAGGGCGGGCGAACACTGAAGCTTTCTTT,CASSPKTGRANTEAFF
TRBV29-1,-,-,TRBJ2-7,TGCAGCGTTAAAAACTACGCAGGGGACGAGCAGTACTTC,CSVKNYAGDEQYF
TRBV7-9,-,-,TRBJ2-3,TGTGCCAGCAGCAACTCCGGTAGGACAGATACGCAGTATTTT,CASSNSGRTDTQYF
TRBV30,TRBD2,-,TRBJ2-4,TGTGCCTGGAGATCCCCCGGGACTAGCTATGGCAAAAACATTCAGTACTTC,CAWRSPGTSYGKNIQYF
TRBV5-1,TRBD1,few,TRBJ2-5,TGCGCCAGCAGCTTGGGGGACAGGAATCGCAAACCGCAAGAGACCCAGTACTTC,CASSLGDRNRKPQETQYF
TRBV5-1,TRBD1,few,TRBJ2-7,TGCGCCAGCAGCAACGACAGGGGGTCCTACGAGCAGTACTTC,CASSNDRGSYEQYF
TRBV11-3,-,-,TRBJ2-2,TGTGCCAGCGGCTTAGTGGGTAGCGTGAACACCGGGGAGCTGTTTTTT,CASGLVGSVNTGELFF
TRBV12-3/TRBV12-4,TRBD1,few,TRBJ2-1,TGTGCCAGCAGTTGGGGACAGTCGAGCTCCTACAATGAGCAGTTCTTC,CASSWGQSSSYNEQFF
TRBV29-1,TRBD1,few,TRBJ1-4,TGCAGCGTTGCCCGGGACAGGGGAGAAAAACTGTTTTTT,CSVARDRGEKLFF
TRBV6-5,-,-,TRBJ1-5,TGTGCCAGCAGTTACGAGGGTCATCAGCCCCAGCATTTT,CASSYEGHQPQHF
TRBV29-1,TRBD1,-,TRBJ2-7,TGCAGCGTTCAGAGTCTAGGGACAGGCAATGCCTACGAGCAGTACTTC,CSVQSLGTGNAYEQYF
TRBV15,TRBD2,-,TRBJ2-1,TGTGCCACCAGCGCAACTAGCGGGAACTACAATGAGCAGTTCTTC,CATSATSGNYNEQFF
TRBV5-1,-,few,TRBJ2-7,TGCGCCAGCAGCTTAATGGCTACAGGGTCTGGTCCCTACGAGCAGTACTTC,CASSLMATGSGPYEQYF